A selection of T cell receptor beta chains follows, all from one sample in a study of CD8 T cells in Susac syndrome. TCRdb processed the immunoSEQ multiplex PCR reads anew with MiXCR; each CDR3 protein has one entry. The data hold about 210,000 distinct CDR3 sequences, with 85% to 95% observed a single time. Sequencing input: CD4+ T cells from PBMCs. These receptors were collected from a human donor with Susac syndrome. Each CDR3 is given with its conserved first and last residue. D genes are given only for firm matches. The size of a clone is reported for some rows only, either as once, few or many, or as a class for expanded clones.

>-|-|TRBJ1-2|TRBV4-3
CASSQDLTAYGYTF
TGCGCCAGCAGCCAAGATCTTACAGCCTATGGCTACACCTTC
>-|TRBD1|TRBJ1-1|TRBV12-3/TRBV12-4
CASSPLSGGTEAFF
TGTGCCAGCAGTCCACTCTCAGGGGGCACTGAAGCTTTCTTT
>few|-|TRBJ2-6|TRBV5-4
CASSFFGGTGANVLTF
TGTGCCAGCAGCTTTTTTGGGGGGACTGGGGCCAACGTCCTGACTTTC
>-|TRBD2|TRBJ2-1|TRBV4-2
CASSLGGGARNEQFF
TGTGCCAGCAGCCTGGGCGGGGGGGCCAGGAATGAGCAGTTCTTC
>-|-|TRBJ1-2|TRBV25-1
CASSTLSYGYTF
TGTGCCAGCAGTACCTTATCTTACGGCTACACCTTC
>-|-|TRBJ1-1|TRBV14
CASSPIGENTEAFF
TGTGCCAGCAGCCCGATCGGAGAGAACACTGAAGCTTTCTTT
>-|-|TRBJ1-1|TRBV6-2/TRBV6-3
CASSSPFGGNTEAFF
TGTGCCAGCAGTTCTCCTTTCGGGGGGAACACTGAAGCTTTCTTT
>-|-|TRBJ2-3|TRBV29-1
CSADGGGDTQYF
TGCAGCGCTGACGGGGGTGGGGATACGCAGTATTTT
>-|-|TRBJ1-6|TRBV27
CASSLGGINSPLHF
TGTGCCAGCAGTTTAGGGGGCATTAATTCACCCCTCCACTTT
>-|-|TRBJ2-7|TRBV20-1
CSASTTDRSYEQYF
TGCAGTGCTAGTACTACGGATCGCTCCTACGAGCAGTACTTC
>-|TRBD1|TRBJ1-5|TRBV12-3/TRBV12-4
CASSLMTGDNQPQHF
TGTGCCAGCAGCCTTATGACAGGGGACAATCAGCCCCAGCATTTT
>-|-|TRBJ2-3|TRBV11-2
CASSTSGTRGTDTQYF
TGTGCCAGCAGCACATCCGGGACCAGGGGCACAGATACGCAGTATTTT
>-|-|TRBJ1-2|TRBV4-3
CASSQGSTGPRDGYTF
TGCGCCAGCAGCCAAGGCTCAACGGGTCCTCGGGATGGCTACACCTTC
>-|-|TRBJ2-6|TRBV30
CAWSLGGAGANVLTF
TGTGCCTGGAGCCTGGGAGGAGCCGGGGCCAACGTCCTGACTTTC
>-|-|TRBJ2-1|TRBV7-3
CASSLGRGGLNEQFF
TGTGCCAGCAGCTTAGGTAGGGGGGGGCTCAATGAGCAGTTCTTC
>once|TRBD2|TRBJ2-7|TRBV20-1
CSARLAGSSYEQYF
TGCAGTGCTAGACTAGCGGGGAGCTCCTACGAGCAGTACTTC
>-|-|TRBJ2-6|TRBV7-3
CASKGTGANVLTF
TGTGCCAGCAAAGGGACTGGGGCCAACGTCCTGACTTTC
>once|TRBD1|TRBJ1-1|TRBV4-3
CASSQEGRGLVNTEAFF
TGCGCCAGCAGCCAAGAGGGCAGGGGGCTCGTGAACACTGAAGCTTTCTTT
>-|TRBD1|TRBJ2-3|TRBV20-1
CSARDLGQGSDTQYF
TGCAGTGCTAGAGATCTCGGACAGGGCTCAGATACGCAGTATTTT
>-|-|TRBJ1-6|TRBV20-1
CSARAASSYNSPLHF
TGCAGTGCTAGGGCAGCGAGCTCCTATAATTCACCCCTCCACTTT
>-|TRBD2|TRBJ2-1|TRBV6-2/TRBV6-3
CASSYTLTSGGGQFF
TGTGCCAGCAGTTACACATTGACTAGCGGAGGAGGGCAGTTCTTC
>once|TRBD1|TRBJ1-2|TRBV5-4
CASRRGQDHYGYTF
TGTGCCAGCAGAAGAGGACAGGATCACTATGGCTACACCTTC
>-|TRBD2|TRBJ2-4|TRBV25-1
CASSETGGTNIQYF
TGTGCCAGCAGCGAAACGGGGGGAACAAACATTCAGTACTTC
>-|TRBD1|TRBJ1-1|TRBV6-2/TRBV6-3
CASTRDRANTEAFF
TGTGCCAGCACCCGGGACAGGGCGAACACTGAAGCTTTCTTT
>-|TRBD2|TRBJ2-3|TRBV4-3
CASSLRAGGRPTDTQYF
TGCGCCAGCAGCCTCAGAGCGGGGGGCAGGCCCACAGATACGCAGTATTTT
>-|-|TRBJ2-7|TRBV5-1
CASSRLGPKAYEQYF
TGCGCCAGCAGCCGGCTGGGGCCCAAGGCCTACGAGCAGTACTTC
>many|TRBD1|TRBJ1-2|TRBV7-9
CASSLAGTGTGYTF
TGTGCCAGCAGCTTAGCTGGGACAGGCACTGGCTACACCTTC
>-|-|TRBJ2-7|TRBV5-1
CASSLDSHEQYF
TGCGCCAGCAGCTTGGACAGCCACGAGCAGTACTTC
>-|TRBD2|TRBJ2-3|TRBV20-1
CSATLAGNSLGTDTQYF
TGCAGTGCTACTCTAGCGGGGAATTCCCTTGGCACAGATACGCAGTATTTT
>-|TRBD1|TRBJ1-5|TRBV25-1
CASSETGYNQPQHF
TGTGCCAGCAGTGAGACAGGGTACAATCAGCCCCAGCATTTT
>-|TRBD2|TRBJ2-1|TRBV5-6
CASSLGLAGEQFF
TGTGCCAGCAGCTTAGGACTAGCGGGTGAGCAGTTCTTC
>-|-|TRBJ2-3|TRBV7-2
CASSPGRNTDTQYF
TGTGCCAGCAGCCCGGGACGGAACACAGATACGCAGTATTTT
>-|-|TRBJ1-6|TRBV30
CAWSILRSPLHF
TGTGCCTGGAGTATCCTGCGCTCACCCCTCCACTTT
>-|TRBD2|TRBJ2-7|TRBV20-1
CSASGTSGGISYEQYF
TGCAGTGCTTCCGGGACTAGCGGGGGAATATCCTACGAGCAGTACTTC
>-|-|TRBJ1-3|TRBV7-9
CASSLVVGPGNTIYF
TGTGCCAGCAGCTTAGTTGTCGGACCCGGGAACACCATATATTTT
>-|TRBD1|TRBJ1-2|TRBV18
CASSPGTGPFYGYTF
TGTGCCAGCTCACCGGGGACAGGGCCCTTCTATGGCTACACCTTC
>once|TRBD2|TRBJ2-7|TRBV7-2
CASSLVTSGEGEQYF
TGTGCCAGCAGCTTAGTGACTAGCGGGGAGGGCGAGCAGTACTTC